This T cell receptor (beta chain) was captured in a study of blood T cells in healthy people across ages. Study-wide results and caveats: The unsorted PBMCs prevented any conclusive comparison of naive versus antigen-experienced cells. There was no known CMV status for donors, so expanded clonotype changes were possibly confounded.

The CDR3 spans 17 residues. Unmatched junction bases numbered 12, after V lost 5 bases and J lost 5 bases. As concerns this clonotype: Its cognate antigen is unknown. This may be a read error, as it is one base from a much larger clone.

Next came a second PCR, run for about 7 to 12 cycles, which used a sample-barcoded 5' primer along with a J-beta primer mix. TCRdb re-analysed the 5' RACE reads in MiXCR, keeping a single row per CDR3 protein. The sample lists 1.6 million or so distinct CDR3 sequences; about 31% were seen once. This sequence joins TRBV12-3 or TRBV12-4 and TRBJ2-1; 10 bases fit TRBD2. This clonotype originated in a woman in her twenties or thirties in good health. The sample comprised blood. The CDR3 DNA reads TGTGCCAGCAGTCACATGAAGACTAGCGGGCCCAACAATGAGCAGTTCTTC. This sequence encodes CASSHMKTSGPNNEQFF.